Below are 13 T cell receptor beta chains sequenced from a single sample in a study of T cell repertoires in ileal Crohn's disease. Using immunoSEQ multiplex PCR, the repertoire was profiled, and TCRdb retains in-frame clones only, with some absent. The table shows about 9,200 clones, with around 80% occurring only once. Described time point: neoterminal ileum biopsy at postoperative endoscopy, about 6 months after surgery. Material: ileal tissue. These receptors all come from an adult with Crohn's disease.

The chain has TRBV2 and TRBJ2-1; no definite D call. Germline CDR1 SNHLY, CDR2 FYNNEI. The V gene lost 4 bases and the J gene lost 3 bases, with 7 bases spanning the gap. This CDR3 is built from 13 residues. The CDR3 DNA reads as TGTGCCAGCAGTGCCCTAGACTACAATGAGCAGTTCTTC. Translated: CASSALDYNEQFF.

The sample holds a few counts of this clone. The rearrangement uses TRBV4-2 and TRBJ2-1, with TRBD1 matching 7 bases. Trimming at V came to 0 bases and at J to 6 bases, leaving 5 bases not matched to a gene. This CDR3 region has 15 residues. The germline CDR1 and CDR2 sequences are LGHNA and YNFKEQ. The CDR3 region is CASSQDYRQGNEQFF. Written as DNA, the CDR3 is TGTGCCAGCAGCCAAGATTATAGACAGGGCAATGAGCAGTTCTTC.

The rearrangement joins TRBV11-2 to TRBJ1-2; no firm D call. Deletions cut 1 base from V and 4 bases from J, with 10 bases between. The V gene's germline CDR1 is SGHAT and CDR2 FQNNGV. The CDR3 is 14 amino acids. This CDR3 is CASSLVQLSYGYTF. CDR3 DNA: TGTGCCAGCAGCTTAGTACAGCTTAGCTATGGCTACACCTTC.

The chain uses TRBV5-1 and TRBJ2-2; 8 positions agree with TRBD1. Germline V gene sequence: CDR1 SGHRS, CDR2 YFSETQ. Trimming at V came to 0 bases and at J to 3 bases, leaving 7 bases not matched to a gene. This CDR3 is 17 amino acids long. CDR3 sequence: CASSLDRGYSDTGELFF. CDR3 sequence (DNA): TGCGCCAGCAGCTTGGACAGGGGGTATTCGGACACCGGGGAGCTGTTTTTT.

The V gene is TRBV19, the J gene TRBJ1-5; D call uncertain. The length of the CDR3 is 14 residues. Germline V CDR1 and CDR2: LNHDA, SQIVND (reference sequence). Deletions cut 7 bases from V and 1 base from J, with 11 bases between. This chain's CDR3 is CASKGETSNQPQHF. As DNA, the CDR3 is TGTGCCAGTAAAGGAGAAACGAGCAATCAGCCCCAGCATTTT.

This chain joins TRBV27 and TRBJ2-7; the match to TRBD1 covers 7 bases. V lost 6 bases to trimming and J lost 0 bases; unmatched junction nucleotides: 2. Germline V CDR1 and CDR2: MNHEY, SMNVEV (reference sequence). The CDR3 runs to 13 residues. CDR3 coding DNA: TGTGCCAGCAGACACAGGGGCTCCTACGAGCAGTACTTC. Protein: CASRHRGSYEQYF.

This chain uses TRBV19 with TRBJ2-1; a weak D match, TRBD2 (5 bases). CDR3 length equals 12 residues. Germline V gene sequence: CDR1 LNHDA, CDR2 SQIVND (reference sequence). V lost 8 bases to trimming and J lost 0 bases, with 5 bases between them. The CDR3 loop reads CASGSSYNEQFF. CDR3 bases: TGTGCCAGTGGGAGCTCCTACAATGAGCAGTTCTTC.

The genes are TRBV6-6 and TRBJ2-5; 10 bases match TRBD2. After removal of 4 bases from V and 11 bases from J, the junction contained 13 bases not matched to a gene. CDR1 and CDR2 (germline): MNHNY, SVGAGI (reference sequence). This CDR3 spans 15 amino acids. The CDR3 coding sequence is TGTGCCAGCAGTTCCCTAGCGGGAGAGGGTGGGGAGCAGTACTTC. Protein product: CASSSLAGEGGEQYF.

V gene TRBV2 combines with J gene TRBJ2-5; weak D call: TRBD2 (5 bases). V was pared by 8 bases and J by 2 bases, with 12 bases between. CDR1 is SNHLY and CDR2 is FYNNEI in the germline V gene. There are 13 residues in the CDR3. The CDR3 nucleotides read TGTGCCAGCCTCCCCTCGGGACAAGAGACCCAGTACTTC. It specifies CASLPSGQETQYF.

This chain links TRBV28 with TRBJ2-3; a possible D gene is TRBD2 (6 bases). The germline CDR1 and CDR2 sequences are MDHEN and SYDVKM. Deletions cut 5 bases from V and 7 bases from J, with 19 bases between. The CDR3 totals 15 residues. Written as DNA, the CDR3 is TGTGCCAGCAGTCCCTCGGGACTCCCTAGTCATACGCAGTATTTT. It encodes CASSPSGLPSHTQYF.

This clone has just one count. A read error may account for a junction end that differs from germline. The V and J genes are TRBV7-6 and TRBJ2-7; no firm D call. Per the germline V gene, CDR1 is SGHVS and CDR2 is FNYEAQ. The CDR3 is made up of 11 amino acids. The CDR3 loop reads CASSDSYEQYF. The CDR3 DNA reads TGTGCCAGCAGCGACTCCTACGAGCAATACTTC.

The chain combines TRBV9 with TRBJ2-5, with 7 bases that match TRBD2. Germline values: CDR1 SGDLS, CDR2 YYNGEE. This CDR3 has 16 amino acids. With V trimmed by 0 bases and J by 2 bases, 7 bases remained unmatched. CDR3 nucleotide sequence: TGTGCCAGCAGCGTAGCGCTCAGCGGGGTACAAGAGACCCAGTACTTC. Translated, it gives CASSVALSGVQETQYF.

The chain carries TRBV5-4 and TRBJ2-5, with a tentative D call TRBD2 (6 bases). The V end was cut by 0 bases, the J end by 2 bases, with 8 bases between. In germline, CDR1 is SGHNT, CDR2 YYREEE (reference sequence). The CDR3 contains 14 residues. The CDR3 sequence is CASSLAGVQETQYF. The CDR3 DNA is TGTGCCAGCAGCTTGGCGGGGGTACAAGAGACCCAGTACTTC.